A single sample gave rise to the 21 T cell receptor beta chains below, sequenced in a study of shared clonotypes between healthy human individuals. Measured with immunoSEQ multiplex PCR; TCRdb has only the in-frame clones, and not every one. Here the sample spans over a million clones, around 78% being singletons. The sequencing input was memory CD4+ T cells from PBMCs. The subset denotes: CD45RA-negative fraction. These receptors came from a man in his late teens or twenties in good health. Some clones in this sample may be carry-over from other donors' samples.

The chain joins TRBV19 to TRBJ2-7; tentatively, D is TRBD2 (6 bases). Per the germline V gene, CDR1 is LNHDA and CDR2 is SQIVND (reference sequence). This CDR3 comprises 14 residues. V lost 1 base, J lost 6 bases, and 13 bases lay in between. The CDR3 spells CASSIAVETSEQYF. The CDR3 region has the DNA TGTGCCAGTAGTATAGCAGTAGAGACTAGCGAGCAGTACTTC.

This clone appeared a single time. The chain has TRBV7-2 and TRBJ2-2, with 9 bases identical to TRBD1. This CDR3 contains 16 residues. CDR1 is SGHTA, CDR2 FQGNSA, per germline. V trimming: 3 bases; J trimming: 0 bases; junction bases outside the gene matches: 2. The DNA for the CDR3 is TGTGCCAGCAGCTTGACAGGGGGGACGAACACCGGGGAGCTGTTTTTT. The encoded protein is CASSLTGGTNTGELFF.

The J gene is TRBJ1-1, the V gene TRBV7-8; D is uncertain. The germline gives CDR1 SGHVS, CDR2 FQNEAQ. The CDR3 runs to 14 residues. The germline V and J ends were trimmed by 3 bases and 0 bases, with 8 bases remaining between them. This CDR3 is CASSFHSLNTEAFF. Here the CDR3 DNA reads TGTGCCAGCAGCTTCCACAGTTTGAACACTGAAGCTTTCTTT.

The V gene is TRBV2, the J gene TRBJ2-7, with 8 bases that match TRBD1. The CDR3 extends over 15 amino acids. Per the germline V gene, CDR1 is SNHLY and CDR2 is FYNNEI. V dropped 6 bases and J dropped 7; count of bases not matched to a gene: 14. This chain's CDR3 is CASSVGAGGLGEQYF. CDR3 sequence (DNA): TGTGCCAGCAGCGTCGGCGCAGGGGGCTTGGGGGAGCAGTACTTC.

Written as DNA, the CDR3 is TGTGCCAGCAGCGTAGAAGGCAGGGGCGCAGATACGCAGTATTTT. This codes for CASSVEGRGADTQYF. The chain joins TRBV9 to TRBJ2-3, with D perhaps matching TRBD1 (6 bases). The CDR3 runs 15 residues. CDR1 SGDLS and CDR2 YYNGEE come from the germline V gene. The V end lost 0 bases, the J end lost 4 bases, and 12 bases lay between the germline ends.

This chain links TRBV7-3 with TRBJ2-1, with 10 bases lining up with TRBD2. The CDR3 is 17 amino acids. Germline CDR1 reads SGHTA; CDR2 reads FQGTGA. The junction had 9 bases not matched to a gene; V was cut back by 2 bases and J by 5 bases. The CDR3 protein is CASSLWASGSTDNEQFF. The CDR3 coding sequence is TGTGCCAGCAGCTTATGGGCTAGCGGGAGCACTGACAATGAGCAGTTCTTC.

This chain connects TRBV5-1 to TRBJ2-1, with no clear D. CDR1 and CDR2 from the germline V gene are SGHRS and YFSETQ. The ends were cut back, 5 bases at V and 4 bases at J, with 13 bases in the middle. The CDR3 sequence is 14 residues long. DNA for the CDR3: TGCGCCAGCAGTCAGTGGCAGAAGTACAATGAGCAGTTCTTC. Its translation is CASSQWQKYNEQFF. Full variable domain (missing parts from reference TRBV5-1 and TRBJ2-1): KAGVTQTPRYLIKTRGQQVTLSCSPISGHRSVSWYQQTPGQGLQFLFEYFSETQRNKGNFPGRFSGRQFSNSRSEMNVSTLELGDSALYLCASSQWQKYNEQFFGPGTRLTVL.

This clone was counted once. Here the CDR3 DNA reads TGTGCCAGCAGCTTAGCCCCAGGGAACACTGAAGCTTTCTTT. Protein sequence: CASSLAPGNTEAFF. V gene TRBV7-9 combines with J gene TRBJ1-1; D unclear. V dropped 0 bases and J dropped 1 base, with 6 bases sitting between them. Germline assignment: CDR1 SEHNR and CDR2 FQNEAQ (reference sequence). This CDR3 contains 14 residues. The full variable domain, its missing parts supplied by reference TRBV7-9 and TRBJ1-1, is DTGVSQNPRHKITKRGQNVTFRCDPISEHNRLYWYRQTLGQGPEFLTYFQNEAQLEKSRLLSDRFSAERPKGSFSTLEIQRTEQGDSAMYLCASSLAPGNTEAFFGQGTRLTVV.

This clone was counted once. V gene TRBV2 combines with J gene TRBJ2-4; D is unresolved. Trimming shortened V by 6 bases and J by 8 bases, and 8 bases separated the two germline ends. Germline V gene data show CDR1 as SNHLY and CDR2 as FYNNEI. The CDR3 is made up of 11 amino acids. The CDR3 DNA follows: TGTGCCAGCAGAGACGAGGACATTCAGTACTTC. Translation gives CASRDEDIQYF.

The DNA of the CDR3 is TGTGCCAGCAGCTTAGCGATGGGAGGAAGGACAGATACGCAGTATTTT. Translated, it gives CASSLAMGGRTDTQYF. This rearrangement joins TRBV11-1 to TRBJ2-3; a weak D match, TRBD2 (6 bases). CDR3 length: 16 amino acids. Germline V CDR1 and CDR2: SGHAT, FQDESV (reference sequence). The V and J ends lost 0 bases and 3 bases respectively, with 13 bases between them.

The chain links TRBV27 to TRBJ1-6; possibly TRBD1 for D (5 bases). V was trimmed by 4 bases and J by 9 bases, leaving 10 bases between them. Germline assignment: CDR1 MNHEY and CDR2 SMNVEV (reference sequence). The CDR3 length is 13 residues. The chain's CDR3 is CASSSTVASPLHF. In nucleotides, the CDR3 is TGTGCCAGCAGTTCGACAGTTGCTTCACCCCTCCACTTT.

The rearrangement joins TRBV28 to TRBJ1-5, with D perhaps TRBD1 (5 bases). The CDR3 consists of 15 residues. Trimming removed 7 bases from V and 9 bases from J, with 22 bases in between. Germline V lookup: CDR1 MDHEN, CDR2 SYDVKM. CDR3 residues: CASNPPGTELTPQHF. For the CDR3, the DNA is TGTGCCAGCAACCCACCCGGGACGGAATTAACGCCCCAGCATTTT.

This clone was observed once. V gene TRBV30 combines with J gene TRBJ2-2; D call uncertain. The CDR3 has 13 residues. The germline V gene has CDR1 GTSNPN and CDR2 SVGIG (reference sequence). V lost 5 bases, J lost 6 bases, and 13 bases lay in between. Here the CDR3 reads CAWAVRVPGELFF. In nucleotides, the CDR3 is TGTGCCTGGGCCGTTCGGGTCCCCGGGGAGCTGTTTTTT.

On this clone itself: The same CDR3 is also encoded by other DNA sequences in this sample. J is TRBJ2-3 and V is TRBV5-1; no firm D call. V gave up 0 bases and J gave up 4 bases, with 9 bases separating them. CDR3 size: 14 residues. CDR1 and CDR2 from the germline V gene are SGHRS and YFSETQ. The CDR3 reads CASSLGGLADTQYF. CDR3 DNA sequence: TGCGCCAGCAGCTTGGGCGGATTGGCAGATACGCAGTATTTT.

The chain carries TRBV18 and TRBJ2-7; TRBD1 agrees at 7 bases. Germline V CDR1 and CDR2: KGHSH, LQKENI. V lost 6 bases, J lost 0 bases, and 8 bases stayed unmatched. This CDR3 has 15 residues. CDR3 bases: TGTGCCAGCTCGAAGGGACAGCCAACCTCCTACGAGCAGTACTTC. Translating it yields CASSKGQPTSYEQYF.

J is TRBJ1-4 and V is TRBV19; possibly TRBD1 for D (5 bases). Germline V gene sequence: CDR1 LNHDA, CDR2 SQIVND (reference sequence). V lost 3 bases and J lost 8, with 16 bases in between. The CDR3 spans 15 residues. The CDR3 is CASSISGTAWEKLFF. In DNA, the CDR3 is TGTGCCAGTAGTATCTCCGGGACGGCCTGGGAAAAACTGTTTTTT.

This chain links TRBV7-3 with TRBJ2-1; maybe TRBD2 (6 bases). The CDR3 extends over 15 amino acids. CDR1 is SGHTA and CDR2 is FQGTGA in the germline V gene. V gave up 5 bases and J gave up 0 bases, with 11 bases separating them. CDR3 sequence reads: CASSRGAGSYNEQFF. CDR3 nucleotides: TGTGCCAGCAGCCGCGGAGCGGGCTCCTACAATGAGCAGTTCTTC.

The chain uses TRBV6-6 and TRBJ1-1; possible D gene TRBD1, 6 bases. The CDR3 extends over 15 amino acids. The V end was cut by 5 bases, the J end by 1 base, with 14 bases between. CDR1 is MNHNY, CDR2 SVGAGI, per germline (reference sequence). The DNA for the CDR3 is TGTGCCAGCAGTAAACAGGGACTCGGGAACACTGAAGCTTTCTTT. Residues: CASSKQGLGNTEAFF.

The genes are TRBV28 and TRBJ2-1; 7 bases match TRBD2. The V segment lost 2 bases and the J segment 10 bases; nucleotides outside the gene matches: 11. The germline V gene has CDR1 MDHEN and CDR2 SYDVKM. The CDR3 extends over 15 amino acids. The CDR3 protein is CASSLGRALGLEQFF. CDR3 nucleotide sequence: TGTGCCAGCAGTTTAGGGAGGGCGTTAGGATTGGAGCAGTTCTTC.

The genes are TRBV18 and TRBJ1-1, with 9 bases that match TRBD1. This CDR3 contains 14 residues. V lost 3 bases to trimming and J lost 11 bases; unmatched junction nucleotides: 10. CDR1 is KGHSH, CDR2 LQKENI, per germline. This CDR3 reads CASSPRQGEVGAFF. In nucleotides, the CDR3 is TGTGCCAGCTCACCTCGACAGGGGGAGGTCGGTGCTTTCTTT. Full variable domain (missing parts from reference TRBV18 and TRBJ1-1): NAGVMQNPRHLVRRRGQEARLRCSPMKGHSHVYWYRQLPEEGLKFMVYLQKENIIDESGMPKERFSAEFPKEGPSILRIQQVVRGDSAAYFCASSPRQGEVGAFFGQGTRLTVV.

The chain recombines TRBV4-1 with TRBJ2-1; no clear D. CDR1 is MGHRA, CDR2 YSYEKL, per germline. V was shortened by 1 base and J by 6 bases, with 13 bases between the two germline ends. This CDR3 spans 15 amino acids. CDR3 amino acids: CASSQGWVSPNEQFF. The CDR3 region has the DNA TGCGCCAGCAGCCAAGGGTGGGTTAGCCCCAATGAGCAGTTCTTC.